The rows below give T cell receptor beta chains drawn from one sample of a study of immune evolution from preneoplasia to lung adenocarcinoma. Assay used: immunoSEQ multiplex PCR; TCRdb lists only in-frame clones, some missing. The sample holds approximately 4,300 clones, roughly 72% seen once. The sequenced sample was FFPE adjacent normal lung tissue. These receptors all come from a person aged 55-80 years with lung adenocarcinoma. The CDR3 runs from the conserved cysteine through the conserved F or W. A D gene is named only where the DNA matches it firmly. Size is omitted from some rows. Given values are once, few, many or a class for expanded clones.

clone_size d_call j_call v_call cdr3_nt cdr3_aa
few . TRBJ2-7 TRBV28 TGTGCCAGCAGGCCAGGGTTCGACGAGCAGTACTTC CASRPGFDEQYF
. . TRBJ1-1 TRBV7-8 TGTGCCAGCAGCTCCTCGTGGGGGAACACTGAAGCTTTCTTT CASSSSWGNTEAFF
. TRBD1 TRBJ2-7 TRBV25-1 TGTGCCAGCAGTGCCGGACAGGGGGACTACGAGCAGTACTTC CASSAGQGDYEQYF
few TRBD1 TRBJ2-5 TRBV27 TGTGCCAGCAGTTTATCGGACAGGGCAGAGACCCAGTACTTC CASSLSDRAETQYF
. TRBD2 TRBJ2-1 TRBV7-6 TGTGCCAGCAGCTTAGAGGCGGGAGCCTCCTACAATGAGCAGTTCTTC CASSLEAGASYNEQFF
. . TRBJ2-7 TRBV30 TGTGCCTGGAGTCTAAGCGACTACGAGCAGTACTTC CAWSLSDYEQYF
. . TRBJ2-1 TRBV9 TGTGCCAGCAGCCCCCCCGACTCCTACAATGAGCAGTTCTTC CASSPPDSYNEQFF
. . TRBJ1-5 TRBV11-1 TGTGCCAGCAGCTTAACAGGGAATCAGCCCCAGCATTTT CASSLTGNQPQHF
. . TRBJ1-3 TRBV10-2 TGCGCCAGCAGTGAGTCCACAGGGTTCGGTGGATCGGTTTTT CASSESTGFGGSVF
. TRBD1 TRBJ1-6 TRBV27 TGTGCCAGCATGACAGGGATGGCGTCACCCCTCCACTTT CASMTGMASPLHF
. . TRBJ2-3 TRBV5-6 TGTGCCAGCAGGCGGAGGGGGCCTGATACGCAGTATTTT CASRRRGPDTQYF
. TRBD1 TRBJ2-5 TRBV5-1 TGCGCCAGCAGCGGGACAGGGAAGGGGGCCCAAGAGACCCAGTACTTC CASSGTGKGAQETQYF
. . TRBJ2-2 TRBV2 TGTGCCAGCGGACTGGGCTCGAACACCGGGGAGCTGTTTTTT CASGLGSNTGELFF
. TRBD2 TRBJ2-1 TRBV5-1 TGCGCCAGCAGCGAGGGACTAGCGGGAGTTAATGAGCAGTTCTTC CASSEGLAGVNEQFF
few TRBD1 TRBJ1-5 TRBV7-6 TGTGCCAGCAGCTTAGCGACAGGGGGCGGTCAGCCCCAGCATTTT CASSLATGGGQPQHF
. TRBD1 TRBJ2-7 TRBV6-5 TGTGCCAGCAGGGGACAGGGGTTGGACCGCTACGAGCAGTACTTC CASRGQGLDRYEQYF
. TRBD1 TRBJ2-4 TRBV18 TGTGCCAGCTCACCTGCGGACCGAGGGACAGGGAAAAACATTCAGTACTTC CASSPADRGTGKNIQYF
. TRBD1 TRBJ1-4 TRBV7-9 TGTGCCAGCAGCCTACAGGGGGTCTATTATTTT CASSLQGVYYF
. . TRBJ2-6 TRBV4-2 TGTGCCAGCAGCCGAGGTGGATCTGGGGCCAACGTCCTGACTTTC CASSRGGSGANVLTF
. TRBD1 TRBJ2-7 TRBV18 TGTGCCAGCTCACCATCGGGACAGGGGACCTACGAGCAGTACTTC CASSPSGQGTYEQYF
. . TRBJ2-5 TRBV5-1 TGCGCCAGCAGCTTGACGGCAGCCCAAGAGACCCAGTACTTC CASSLTAAQETQYF
. TRBD1 TRBJ2-7 TRBV30 TGTGCCTGGGGAACCGGGACAGCAACCTACGAGCAGTACTTC CAWGTGTATYEQYF
. . TRBJ1-5 TRBV9 TGTGCCAGCAGCGCCAGCCCGAATCAGCCCCAGCATTTT CASSASPNQPQHF
. TRBD2 TRBJ2-7 TRBV30 TGTGCCTGCGGTAATAGCGGGAGGGCCCCCTACGAGCAGTACTTC CACGNSGRAPYEQYF
once TRBD1 TRBJ2-3 TRBV15 TGTGCCACCAGCAGAGTCGCAGGGGGCTGGTCAGATACGCAGTATTTT CATSRVAGGWSDTQYF
. . TRBJ2-2 TRBV4-1 TGCGCCAGCAGCCAAGGGATCGTAGCGCGGACCGGGGAGCTGTTTTTT CASSQGIVARTGELFF
. . TRBJ2-6 TRBV18 TGTGCCTCGAGGGGGGACTCTGGGGCCAACGTCCTGACTTTC CASRGDSGANVLTF
. . TRBJ1-1 TRBV18 TGTGCCAGCTCACCATTGGGTTACACTGAAGCTTTCTTT CASSPLGYTEAFF
. . TRBJ2-3 TRBV11-2 TGTGCCAGCAGCCTAGTAGGAGATACGCAGTATTTT CASSLVGDTQYF
. . TRBJ2-5 TRBV19 TGTGCCTGCCTGTTATATGAGACCCAGTACTTC CACLLYETQYF
. TRBD2 TRBJ2-1 TRBV11-2 TGTGCCAGCAGATACGGGACTAGCGGGAGGGAGGGTGAGCAGTTCTTC CASRYGTSGREGEQFF
. TRBD2 TRBJ2-5 TRBV5-1 TGCGCCAGCGGACTAGCGGGAGGGGACGAGACCCAGTACTTC CASGLAGGDETQYF
. TRBD2 TRBJ2-7 TRBV30 TGTGCCTGGAGTGTAGGGCGGGAGGCCGGCGAGCAGTACTTC CAWSVGREAGEQYF
. . TRBJ1-1 TRBV30 TGTGCCTGGAAAAACCGCCTAGTCCACACTGAAGCTTTCTTT CAWKNRLVHTEAFF
. TRBD2 TRBJ2-1 TRBV5-8 TGTGCCAGCAGCGGAAAGGGACTAGCGTCCAATGAGCAGTTCTTC CASSGKGLASNEQFF
. . TRBJ1-5 TRBV27 TGTGCCAGCAGGCTATATAGCAATCAGCCCCAGCATTTT CASRLYSNQPQHF
. . TRBJ1-3 TRBV5-4 TGTGCCAGCAGCCGAACAACCGCTGGAAACACCATATATTTT CASSRTTAGNTIYF
. . TRBJ1-1 TRBV6-1 TGTGCCAGCAGCCGCGACAGGCAGAACACTGAAGCTTTCTTT CASSRDRQNTEAFF
. . TRBJ2-5 TRBV7-6 TGTGCCAGCACTACAGGGGGGGGCGGCTTTCAAGAGACCCAGTACTTC CASTTGGGGFQETQYF
. TRBD2 TRBJ2-1 TRBV10-2 TGCGCCAGCAGTGATACTAGCGGGAGGCCTGAGCAGTTCTTC CASSDTSGRPEQFF
once . TRBJ2-5 TRBV5-1 TGCGCCAGCAGTCGGGACACTTCGTACCAAGAGACCCAGTACTTC CASSRDTSYQETQYF
. . TRBJ2-7 TRBV30 TGTGCCTGGATTCGGGGCTCCTACGAGCAGTACTTC CAWIRGSYEQYF
. . TRBJ2-7 TRBV4-1 TGCGCCAGCAGCCAAGGGGTAATGACCTACGAGCAGTACTTC CASSQGVMTYEQYF
once . TRBJ1-2 TRBV19 TGTGCCAGTAGTACCCCCCGCAGGGCCGTCTATGGCTACACCTTC CASSTPRRAVYGYTF
few . TRBJ1-1 TRBV11-3 TGTGCCAGCAGCCAGCTACAGGTGCGGACTGAAGCTTTCTTT CASSQLQVRTEAFF
. . TRBJ2-7 TRBV29-1 TGCAGCGTTGGCGGAGGCAAGGAGCAGTACTTC CSVGGGKEQYF
. TRBD2 TRBJ2-3 TRBV7-2 TGTGCCAGCAGCCAGGGACTAGCGGGAGGGCCCACAGATACGCAGTATTTT CASSQGLAGGPTDTQYF
. . TRBJ1-2 TRBV28 TGTGCCAGCAGTTTATCCCAGGGAGGTGTCCTGACAGGAAGGTTC CASSLSQGGVLTGRF
. TRBD2 TRBJ2-7 TRBV14 TGTGCCAGCAGCCACCGCTCGACTAGCGGGAGTACATACGAGCAGTACTTC CASSHRSTSGSTYEQYF
once TRBD1 TRBJ2-7 TRBV18 TGTGCCAGCTCACCACCGAATATTTGGGACAGGGGTACCTACGAGCAGTACTTC CASSPPNIWDRGTYEQYF